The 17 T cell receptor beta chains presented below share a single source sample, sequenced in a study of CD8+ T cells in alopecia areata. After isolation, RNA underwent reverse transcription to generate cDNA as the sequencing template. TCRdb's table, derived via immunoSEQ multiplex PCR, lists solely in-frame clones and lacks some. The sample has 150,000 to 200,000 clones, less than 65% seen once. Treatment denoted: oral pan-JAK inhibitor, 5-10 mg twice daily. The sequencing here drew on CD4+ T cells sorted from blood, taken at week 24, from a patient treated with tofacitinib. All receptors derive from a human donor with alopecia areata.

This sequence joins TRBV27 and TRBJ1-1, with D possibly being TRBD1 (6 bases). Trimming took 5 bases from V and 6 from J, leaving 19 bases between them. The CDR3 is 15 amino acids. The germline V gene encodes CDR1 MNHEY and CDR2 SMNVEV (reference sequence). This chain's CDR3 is CASSLFPSGEAEAFF. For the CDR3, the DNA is TGTGCCAGCAGTCTATTTCCCTCAGGGGAGGCTGAAGCTTTCTTT.

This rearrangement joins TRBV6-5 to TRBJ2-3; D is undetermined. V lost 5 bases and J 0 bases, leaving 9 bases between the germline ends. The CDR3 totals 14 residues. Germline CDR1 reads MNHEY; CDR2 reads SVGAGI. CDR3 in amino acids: CASSEVSSTDTQYF. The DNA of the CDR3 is TGTGCCAGCAGTGAAGTGTCTAGCACAGATACGCAGTATTTT.

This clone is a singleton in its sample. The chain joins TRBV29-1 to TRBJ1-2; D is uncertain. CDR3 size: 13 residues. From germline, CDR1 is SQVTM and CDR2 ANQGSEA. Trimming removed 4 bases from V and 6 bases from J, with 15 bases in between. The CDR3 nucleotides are TGCAGCGTTGGAACGAGGTTAGAGGATGGCTACACCTTC. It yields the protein CSVGTRLEDGYTF.

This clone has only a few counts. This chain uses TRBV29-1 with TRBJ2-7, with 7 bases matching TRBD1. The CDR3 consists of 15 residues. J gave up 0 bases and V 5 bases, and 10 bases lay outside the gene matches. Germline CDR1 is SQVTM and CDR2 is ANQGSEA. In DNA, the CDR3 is TGCAGCGTTTGGCTAATCACAGGGGCCTCCTACGAGCAGTACTTC. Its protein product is CSVWLITGASYEQYF.

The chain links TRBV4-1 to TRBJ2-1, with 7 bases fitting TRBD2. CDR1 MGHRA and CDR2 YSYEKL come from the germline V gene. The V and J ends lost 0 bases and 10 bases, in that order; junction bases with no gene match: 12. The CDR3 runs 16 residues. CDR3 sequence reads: CASSQEMGTTLREQFF. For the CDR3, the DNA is TGCGCCAGCAGCCAAGAGATGGGGACTACGCTACGAGAGCAGTTCTTC.

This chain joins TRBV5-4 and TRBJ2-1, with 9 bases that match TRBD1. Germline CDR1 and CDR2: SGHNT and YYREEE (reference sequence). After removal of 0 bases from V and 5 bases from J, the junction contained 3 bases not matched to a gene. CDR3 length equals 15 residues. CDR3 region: CASSLVGQGNNEQFF. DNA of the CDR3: TGTGCCAGCAGCTTGGTGGGACAGGGAAACAATGAGCAGTTCTTC.

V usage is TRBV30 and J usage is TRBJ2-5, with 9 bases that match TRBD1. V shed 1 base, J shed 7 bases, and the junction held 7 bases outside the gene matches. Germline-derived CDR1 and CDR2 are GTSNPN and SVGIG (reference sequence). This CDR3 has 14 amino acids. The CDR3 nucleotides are TGTGCCTGGAGTGCGGGACAGGGTTTTATGACCCAGTACTTC. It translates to CAWSAGQGFMTQYF.

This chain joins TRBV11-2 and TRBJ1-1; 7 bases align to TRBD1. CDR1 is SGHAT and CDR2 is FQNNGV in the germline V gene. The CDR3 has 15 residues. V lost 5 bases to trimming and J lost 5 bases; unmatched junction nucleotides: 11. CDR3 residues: CASSSKQGFGTEAFF. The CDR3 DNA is TGTGCCAGCAGCAGCAAACAGGGGTTTGGGACTGAAGCTTTCTTT.

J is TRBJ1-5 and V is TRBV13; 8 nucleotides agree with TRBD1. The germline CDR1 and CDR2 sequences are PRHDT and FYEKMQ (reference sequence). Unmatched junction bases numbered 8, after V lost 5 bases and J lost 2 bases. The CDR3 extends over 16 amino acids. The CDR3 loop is CASSIQGAGGNQPQHF. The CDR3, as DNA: TGTGCCAGCAGCATCCAGGGGGCTGGGGGCAATCAGCCCCAGCATTTT.

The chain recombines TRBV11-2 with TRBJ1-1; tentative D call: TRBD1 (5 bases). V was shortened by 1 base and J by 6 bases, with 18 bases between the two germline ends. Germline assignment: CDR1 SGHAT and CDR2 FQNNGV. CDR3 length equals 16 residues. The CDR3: CASSLVSSPAGPEAFF. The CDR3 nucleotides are TGTGCCAGCAGCTTAGTTTCGTCACCCGCGGGGCCTGAAGCTTTCTTT.

The CDR3 loop reads CSVATATDTQYF. The DNA for the CDR3 is TGCAGCGTGGCCACAGCCACAGATACGCAGTATTTT. The chain employs TRBV29-1 and TRBJ2-3; D not certain. Trimming took off 6 bases at V and 2 bases at J, with 9 bases between the two ends. CDR1 is SQVTM and CDR2 is ANQGSEA in the germline V gene. The CDR3 consists of 12 residues.

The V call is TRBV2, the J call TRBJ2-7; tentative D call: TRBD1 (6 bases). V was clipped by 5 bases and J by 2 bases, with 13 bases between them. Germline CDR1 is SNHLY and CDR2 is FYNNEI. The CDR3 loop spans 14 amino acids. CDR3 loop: CASSPTGKPYEQYF. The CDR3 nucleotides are TGTGCCAGCAGTCCCACAGGGAAACCCTACGAGCAGTACTTC.

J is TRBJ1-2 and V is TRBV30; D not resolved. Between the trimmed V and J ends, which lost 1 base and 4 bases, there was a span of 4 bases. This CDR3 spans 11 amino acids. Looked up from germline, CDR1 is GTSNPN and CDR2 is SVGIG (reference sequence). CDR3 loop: CAWSGGYGYTF. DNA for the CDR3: TGTGCCTGGAGTGGGGGCTATGGCTACACCTTC.

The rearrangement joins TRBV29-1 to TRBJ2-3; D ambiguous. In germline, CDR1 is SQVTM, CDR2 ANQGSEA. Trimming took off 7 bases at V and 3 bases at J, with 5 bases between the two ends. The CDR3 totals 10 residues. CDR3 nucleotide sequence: TGCAGCGCATCTACAGATACGCAGTATTTT. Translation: CSASTDTQYF.

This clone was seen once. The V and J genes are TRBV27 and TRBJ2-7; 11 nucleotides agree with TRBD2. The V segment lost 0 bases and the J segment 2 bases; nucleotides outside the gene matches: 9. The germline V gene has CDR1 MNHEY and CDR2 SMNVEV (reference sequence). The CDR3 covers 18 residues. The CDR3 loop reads CASSLSSSSGGITYEQYF. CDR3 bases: TGTGCCAGCAGTTTATCGAGCTCTAGCGGGGGGATCACCTACGAGCAGTACTTC.

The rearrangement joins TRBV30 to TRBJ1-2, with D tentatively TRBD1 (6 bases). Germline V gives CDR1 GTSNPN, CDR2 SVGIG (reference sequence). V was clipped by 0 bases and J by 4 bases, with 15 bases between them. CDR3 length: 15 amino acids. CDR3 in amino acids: CAWSVGQGYSYGYTF. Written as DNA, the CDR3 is TGTGCCTGGAGTGTGGGGCAGGGGTATAGCTATGGCTACACCTTC.

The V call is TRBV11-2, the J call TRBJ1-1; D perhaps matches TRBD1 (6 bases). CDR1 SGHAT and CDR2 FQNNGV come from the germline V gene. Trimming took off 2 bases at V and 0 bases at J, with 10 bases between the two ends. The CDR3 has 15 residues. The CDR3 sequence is CASSLSDRLNTEAFF. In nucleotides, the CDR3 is TGTGCCAGCAGCTTAAGCGACAGGTTGAACACTGAAGCTTTCTTT.